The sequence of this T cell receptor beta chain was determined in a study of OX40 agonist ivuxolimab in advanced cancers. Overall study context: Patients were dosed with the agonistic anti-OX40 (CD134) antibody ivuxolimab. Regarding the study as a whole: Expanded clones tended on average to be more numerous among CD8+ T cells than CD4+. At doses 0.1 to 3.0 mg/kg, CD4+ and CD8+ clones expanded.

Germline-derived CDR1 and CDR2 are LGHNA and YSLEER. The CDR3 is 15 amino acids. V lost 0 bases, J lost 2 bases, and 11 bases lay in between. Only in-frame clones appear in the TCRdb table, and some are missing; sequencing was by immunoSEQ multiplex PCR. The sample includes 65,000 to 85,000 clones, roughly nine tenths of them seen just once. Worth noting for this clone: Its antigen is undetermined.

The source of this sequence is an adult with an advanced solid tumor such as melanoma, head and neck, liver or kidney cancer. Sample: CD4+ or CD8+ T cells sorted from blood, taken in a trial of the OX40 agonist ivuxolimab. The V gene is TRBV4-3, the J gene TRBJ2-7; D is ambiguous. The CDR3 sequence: CASSQDAASAYEQYF. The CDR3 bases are TGCGCCAGCAGCCAAGACGCCGCCTCTGCCTACGAGCAGTACTTC.